This T cell receptor beta chain is from a study of shared clonotypes between healthy human individuals. Using immunoSEQ multiplex PCR, the repertoire was profiled, and TCRdb retains in-frame clones only, with some absent. The repertoire holds about 680,000 clones, with about 74% as singletons. This clone was seen a handful of times. Additional DNA sequences in this sample encode the identical CDR3. Deletions cut 3 bases from V and 4 bases from J, with 4 bases between. This CDR3 region has 11 residues. Germline loops: CDR1 MDHEN, CDR2 SYDVKM. This TCR came from a woman younger than 45 in good health. This chain links TRBV28 with TRBJ2-7; no clear D. The sequencing input was memory CD4+ T cells sorted from blood. The subset: CD45RA-negative fraction. The CDR3 here is CASSLVYEQYF. The CDR3 DNA is TGTGCCAGCAGTTTGGTTTACGAGCAGTACTTC.